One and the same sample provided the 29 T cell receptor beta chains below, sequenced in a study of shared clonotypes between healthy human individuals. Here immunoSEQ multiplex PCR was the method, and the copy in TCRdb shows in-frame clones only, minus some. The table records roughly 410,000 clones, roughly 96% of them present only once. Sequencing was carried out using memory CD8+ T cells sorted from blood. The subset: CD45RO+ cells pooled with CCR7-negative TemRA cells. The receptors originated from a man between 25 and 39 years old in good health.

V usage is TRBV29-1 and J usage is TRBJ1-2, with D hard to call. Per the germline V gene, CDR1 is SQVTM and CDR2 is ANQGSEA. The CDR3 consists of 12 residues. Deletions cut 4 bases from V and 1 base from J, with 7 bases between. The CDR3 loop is CSVVPNNYGYTF. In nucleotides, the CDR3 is TGCAGCGTTGTGCCCAATAACTATGGCTACACCTTC. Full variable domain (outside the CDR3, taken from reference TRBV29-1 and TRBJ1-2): SAVISQKPSRDICQRGTSLTIQCQVDSQVTMMFWYRQQPGQSLTLIATANQGSEATYESGFVIDKFPISRPNLTFSTLTVSNMSPEDSSIYLCSVVPNNYGYTFGSGTRLTVV.

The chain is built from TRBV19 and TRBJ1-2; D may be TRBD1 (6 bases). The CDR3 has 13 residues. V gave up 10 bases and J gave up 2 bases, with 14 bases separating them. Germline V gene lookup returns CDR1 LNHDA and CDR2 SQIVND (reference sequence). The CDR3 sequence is CATRGARNYGYTF. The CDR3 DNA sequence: TGTGCCACTAGGGGGGCGAGAAACTATGGCTACACCTTC.

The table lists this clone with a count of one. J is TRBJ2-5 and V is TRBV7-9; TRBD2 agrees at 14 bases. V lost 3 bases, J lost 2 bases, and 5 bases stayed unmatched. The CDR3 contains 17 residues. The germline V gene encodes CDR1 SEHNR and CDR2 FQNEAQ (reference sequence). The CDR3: CASSFGRLAGGQETQYF. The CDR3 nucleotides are TGTGCCAGCAGCTTTGGCCGACTAGCGGGAGGGCAAGAGACCCAGTACTTC.

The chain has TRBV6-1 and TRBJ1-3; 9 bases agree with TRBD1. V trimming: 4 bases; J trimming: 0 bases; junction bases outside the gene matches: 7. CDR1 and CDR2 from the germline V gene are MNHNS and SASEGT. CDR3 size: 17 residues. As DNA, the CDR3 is TGTGCCAGCAGTGGAGACAGGGGGTCTAGCTCTGGAAACACCATATATTTT. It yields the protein CASSGDRGSSSGNTIYF.

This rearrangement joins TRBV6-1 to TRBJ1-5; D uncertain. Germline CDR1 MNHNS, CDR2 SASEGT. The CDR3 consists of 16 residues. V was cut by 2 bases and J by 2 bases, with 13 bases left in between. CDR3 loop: CASSELGSWGNQPQHF. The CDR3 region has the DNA TGTGCCAGCAGTGAACTAGGGAGTTGGGGCAATCAGCCCCAGCATTTT.

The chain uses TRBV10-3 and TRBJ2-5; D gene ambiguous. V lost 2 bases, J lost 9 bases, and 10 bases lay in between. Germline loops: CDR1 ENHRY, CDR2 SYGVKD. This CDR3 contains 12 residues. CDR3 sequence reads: CAISEGNPAQYF. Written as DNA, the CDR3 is TGTGCCATCAGTGAGGGCAACCCCGCCCAGTACTTC.

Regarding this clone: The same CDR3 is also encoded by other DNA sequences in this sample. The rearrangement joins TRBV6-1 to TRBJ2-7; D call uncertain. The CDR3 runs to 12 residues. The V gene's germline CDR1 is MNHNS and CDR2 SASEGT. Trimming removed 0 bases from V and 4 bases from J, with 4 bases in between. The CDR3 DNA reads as TGTGCCAGCAGTGAAGCGGGGTACGAGCAGTACTTC. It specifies CASSEAGYEQYF.

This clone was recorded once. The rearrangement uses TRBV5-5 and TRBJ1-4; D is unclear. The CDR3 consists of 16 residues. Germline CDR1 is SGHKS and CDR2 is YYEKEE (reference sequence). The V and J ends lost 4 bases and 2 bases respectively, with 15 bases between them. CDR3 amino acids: CASSIPQQTTNEKLFF. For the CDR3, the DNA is TGTGCCAGCAGCATACCTCAGCAGACTACTAATGAAAAACTGTTTTTT.

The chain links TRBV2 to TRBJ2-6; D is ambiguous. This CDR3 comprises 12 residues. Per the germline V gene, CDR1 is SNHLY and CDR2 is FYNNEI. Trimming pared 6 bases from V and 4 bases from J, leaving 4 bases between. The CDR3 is CASRKGANVLTF. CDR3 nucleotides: TGTGCCAGCAGGAAGGGGGCCAACGTCCTGACTTTC. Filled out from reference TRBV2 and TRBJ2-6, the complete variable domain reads EPEVTQTPSHQVTQMGQEVILRCVPISNHLYFYWYRQILGQKVEFLVSFYNNEISEKSEIFDDQFSVERPDGSNFTLKIRSTKLEDSAMYFCASRKGANVLTFGAGSRLTVL.

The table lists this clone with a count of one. CDR3 loop: CASSGGWYGYTF. CDR3 bases: TGTGCCAGCAGTGGGGGTTGGTATGGCTACACCTTC. The rearrangement joins TRBV2 to TRBJ1-2; D is unclear. V dropped 4 bases and J dropped 5 bases, with 8 bases sitting between them. This CDR3 has 12 amino acids. Germline V gene data show CDR1 as SNHLY and CDR2 as FYNNEI.

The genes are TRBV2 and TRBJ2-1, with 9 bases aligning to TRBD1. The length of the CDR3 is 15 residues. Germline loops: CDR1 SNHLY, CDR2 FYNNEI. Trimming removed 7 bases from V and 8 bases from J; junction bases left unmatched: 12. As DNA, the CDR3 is TGTGCCAGCATTACTAGACAGGGGGTAGCAGATGAGCAGTTCTTC. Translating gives CASITRQGVADEQFF.

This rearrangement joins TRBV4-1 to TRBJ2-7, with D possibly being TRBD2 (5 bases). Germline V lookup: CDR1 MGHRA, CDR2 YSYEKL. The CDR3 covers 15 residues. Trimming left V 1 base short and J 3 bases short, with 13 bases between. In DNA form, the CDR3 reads TGCGCCAGCAGCCAAGTCATAGCGTCAATCTACGAGCAGTACTTC. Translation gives CASSQVIASIYEQYF.

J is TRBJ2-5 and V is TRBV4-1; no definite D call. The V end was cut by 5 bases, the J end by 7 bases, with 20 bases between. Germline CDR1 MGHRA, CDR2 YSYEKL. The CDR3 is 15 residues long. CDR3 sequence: CASSGPRKGAGTQYF. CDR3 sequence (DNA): TGCGCCAGCAGCGGCCCTCGGAAGGGTGCAGGGACCCAGTACTTC.

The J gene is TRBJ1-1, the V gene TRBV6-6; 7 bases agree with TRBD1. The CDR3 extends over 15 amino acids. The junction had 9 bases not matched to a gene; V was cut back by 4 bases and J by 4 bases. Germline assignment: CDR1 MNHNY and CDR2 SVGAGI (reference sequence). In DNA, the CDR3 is TGTGCCAGCAGTTGGTCCCGGGACAGTAGCACTGAAGCTTTCTTT. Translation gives CASSWSRDSSTEAFF.

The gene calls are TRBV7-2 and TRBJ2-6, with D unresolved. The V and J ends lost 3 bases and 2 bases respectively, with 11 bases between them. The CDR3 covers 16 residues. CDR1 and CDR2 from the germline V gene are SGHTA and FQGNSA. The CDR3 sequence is CASSLRTSPGANVLTF. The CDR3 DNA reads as TGTGCCAGCAGCTTGAGGACCTCCCCTGGGGCCAACGTCCTGACTTTC.

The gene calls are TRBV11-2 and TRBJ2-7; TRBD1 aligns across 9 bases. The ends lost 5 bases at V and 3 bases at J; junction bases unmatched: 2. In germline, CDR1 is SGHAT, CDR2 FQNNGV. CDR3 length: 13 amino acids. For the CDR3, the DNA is TGTGCCAGCAGCCGGGACAGGGTCTACGAGCAGTACTTC. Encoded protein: CASSRDRVYEQYF. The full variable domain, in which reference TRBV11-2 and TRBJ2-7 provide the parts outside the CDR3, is EAGVAQSPRYKIIEKRQSVAFWCNPISGHATLYWYQQILGQGPKLLIQFQNNGVVDDSQLPKDRFSAERLKGVDSTLKIQPAKLEDSAVYLCASSRDRVYEQYFGPGTRLTVT.

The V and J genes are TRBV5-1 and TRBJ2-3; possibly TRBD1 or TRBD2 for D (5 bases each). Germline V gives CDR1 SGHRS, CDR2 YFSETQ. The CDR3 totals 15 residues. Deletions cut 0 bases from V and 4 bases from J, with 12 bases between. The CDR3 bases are TGCGCCAGCAGCTTGGGTCGCTCGGGGCCAGATACGCAGTATTTT. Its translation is CASSLGRSGPDTQYF.

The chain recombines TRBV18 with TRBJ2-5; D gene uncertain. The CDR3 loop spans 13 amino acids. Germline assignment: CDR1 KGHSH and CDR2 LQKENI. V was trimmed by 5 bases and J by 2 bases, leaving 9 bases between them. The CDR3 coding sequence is TGTGCCAGCTCAAGGACGGGTCAAGAGACCCAGTACTTC. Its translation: CASSRTGQETQYF.

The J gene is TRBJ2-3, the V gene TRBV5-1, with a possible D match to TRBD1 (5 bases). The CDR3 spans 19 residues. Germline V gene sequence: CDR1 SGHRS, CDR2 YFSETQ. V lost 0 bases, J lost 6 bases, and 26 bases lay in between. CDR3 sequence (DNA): TGCGCCAGCAGCTTGGTCCAGACAGCCGCATCTACCCTCTGGGATACGCAGTATTTT. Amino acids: CASSLVQTAASTLWDTQYF.

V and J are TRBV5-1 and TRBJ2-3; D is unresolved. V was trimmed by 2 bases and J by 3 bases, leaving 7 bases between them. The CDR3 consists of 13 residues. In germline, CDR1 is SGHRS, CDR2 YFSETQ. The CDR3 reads CASSFPPTDTQYF. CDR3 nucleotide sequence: TGCGCCAGCAGCTTTCCTCCTACAGATACGCAGTATTTT.

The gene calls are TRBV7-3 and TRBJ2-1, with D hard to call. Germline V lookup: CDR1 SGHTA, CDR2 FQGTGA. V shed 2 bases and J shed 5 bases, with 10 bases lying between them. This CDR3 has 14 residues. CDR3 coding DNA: TGTGCCAGCAGCTTAGGGTCTCCTAACAATGAGCAGTTCTTC. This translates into CASSLGSPNNEQFF.

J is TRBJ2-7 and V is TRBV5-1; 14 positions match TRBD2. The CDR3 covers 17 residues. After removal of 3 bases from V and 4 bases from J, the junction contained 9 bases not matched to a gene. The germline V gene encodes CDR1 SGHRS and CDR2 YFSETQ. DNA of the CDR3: TGCGCCAGCAGCTACAGGGGGACTAGCGGGAGTAGGTACGAGCAGTACTTC. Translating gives CASSYRGTSGSRYEQYF.

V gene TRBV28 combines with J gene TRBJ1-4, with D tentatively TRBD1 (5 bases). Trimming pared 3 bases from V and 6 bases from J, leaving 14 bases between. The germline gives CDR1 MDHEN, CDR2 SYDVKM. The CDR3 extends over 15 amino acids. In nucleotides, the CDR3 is TGTGCCAGCAGTTTGGCGAAGCGGGGACATGAAAAACTGTTTTTT. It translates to CASSLAKRGHEKLFF. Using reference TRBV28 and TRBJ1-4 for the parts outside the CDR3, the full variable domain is DVKVTQSSRYLVKRTGEKVFLECVQDMDHENMFWYRQDPGLGLRLIYFSYDVKMKEKGDIPEGYSVSREKKERFSLILESASTNQTSMYLCASSLAKRGHEKLFFGSGTQLSVL.

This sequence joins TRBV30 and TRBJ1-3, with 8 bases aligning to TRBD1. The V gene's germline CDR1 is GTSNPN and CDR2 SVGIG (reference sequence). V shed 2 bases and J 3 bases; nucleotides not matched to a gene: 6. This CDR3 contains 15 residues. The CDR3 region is CAWSLKTGVGNTIYF. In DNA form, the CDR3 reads TGTGCCTGGAGTTTGAAGACAGGGGTTGGAAACACCATATATTTT.

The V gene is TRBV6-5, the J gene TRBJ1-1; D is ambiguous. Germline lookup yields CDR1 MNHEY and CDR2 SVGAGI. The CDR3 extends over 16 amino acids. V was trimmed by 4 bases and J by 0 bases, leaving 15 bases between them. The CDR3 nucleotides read TGTGCCAGCAGTTCCACAGAAAACACCATGAACACTGAAGCTTTCTTT. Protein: CASSSTENTMNTEAFF.

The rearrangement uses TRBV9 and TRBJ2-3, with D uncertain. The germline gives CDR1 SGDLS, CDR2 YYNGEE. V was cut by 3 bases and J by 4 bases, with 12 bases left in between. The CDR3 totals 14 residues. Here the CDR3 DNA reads TGTGCCAGCAGCGATTATAGCAGCCCAGATACGCAGTATTTT. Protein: CASSDYSSPDTQYF.

The CDR3 DNA is TGCAGCGCTCTAGGGACTAGCAGCAATGAGCAGTTCTTC. This gives the protein CSALGTSSNEQFF. The V and J genes are TRBV29-1 and TRBJ2-1; TRBD2 matches 9 bases. This CDR3 contains 13 residues. The junction had 7 bases not matched to a gene; V was cut back by 7 bases and J by 6 bases. Germline CDR1 and CDR2: SQVTM and ANQGSEA.

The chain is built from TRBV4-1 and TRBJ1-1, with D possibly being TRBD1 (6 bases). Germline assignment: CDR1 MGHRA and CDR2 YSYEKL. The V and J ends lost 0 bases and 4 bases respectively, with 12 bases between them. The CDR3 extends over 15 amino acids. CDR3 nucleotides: TGCGCCAGCAGCCAAGAAGAGATAGGGGGCACTGAAGCTTTCTTT. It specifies CASSQEEIGGTEAFF.

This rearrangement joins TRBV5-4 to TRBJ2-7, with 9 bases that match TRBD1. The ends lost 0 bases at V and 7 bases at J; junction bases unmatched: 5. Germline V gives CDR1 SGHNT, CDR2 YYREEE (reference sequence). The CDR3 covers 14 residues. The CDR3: CASSLGRDREEQYF. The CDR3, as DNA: TGTGCCAGCAGCTTGGGTCGGGACAGGGAGGAGCAGTACTTC.